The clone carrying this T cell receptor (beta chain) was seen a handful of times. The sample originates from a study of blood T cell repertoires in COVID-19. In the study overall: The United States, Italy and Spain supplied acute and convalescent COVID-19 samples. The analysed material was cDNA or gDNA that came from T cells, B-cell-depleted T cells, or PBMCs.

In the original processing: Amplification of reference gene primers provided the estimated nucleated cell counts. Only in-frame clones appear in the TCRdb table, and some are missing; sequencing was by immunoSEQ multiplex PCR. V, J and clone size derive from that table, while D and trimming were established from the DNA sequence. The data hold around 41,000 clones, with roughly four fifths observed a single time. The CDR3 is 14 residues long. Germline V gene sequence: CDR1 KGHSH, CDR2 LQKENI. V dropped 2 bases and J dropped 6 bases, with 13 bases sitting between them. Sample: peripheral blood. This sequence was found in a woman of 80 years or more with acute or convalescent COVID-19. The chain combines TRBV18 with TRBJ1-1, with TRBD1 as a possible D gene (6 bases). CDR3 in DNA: TGTGCCAGCTCACCAGCGCGGACAGACCCTGAAGCTTTCTTT. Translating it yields CASSPARTDPEAFF.